The present TCR beta chain was sequenced within a study of regulatory T cells in long-lasting Graves disease. V was shortened by 4 bases and J by 4 bases, with 8 bases between the two germline ends. Germline lookup yields CDR1 SGHRS and CDR2 YFSETQ. This CDR3 comprises 12 residues. General observations from the study: Persistent disease exhibited a predilection for TRBV28, TRBJ1-2 and TRBJ2-5.

Combining iRepertoire HTBI primers with Arm-PCR of CDR3 regions, the authors built TCR beta libraries. TCRdb re-called the multiplex PCR reads through MiXCR, storing one row per CDR3 protein. The repertoire has 400,000 to 500,000 distinct CDR3 sequences, 14% of them found once; the top ten carry around a sixth. As to time point: newly diagnosed GD, antithyroid drugs for less than 3 months. PBMC RNA was the source of the TCR library. The table lists this clonotype with many counts. The target antigen is unknown. These data were also reused for a study on T cells in Graves' hyperthyroidism and ophthalmopathy.

The rearrangement joins TRBV5-1 to TRBJ1-2, with D unclear. The TCR sequence derives from a woman aged 45-60 years with Graves disease. The sequencing used peripheral blood mononuclear cells (PBMCs), collected at new diagnosis, from a patient treated with antithyroid drugs. CDR3 loop: CASSGDPYGYTF. The CDR3 nucleotides read TGCGCCAGCAGCGGGGATCCCTATGGCTACACCTTC.